A single sample gave rise to the 15 T cell receptor beta chains below, sequenced in a study of neurological immune-mediated disorders. TCRdb processed the 5' RACE reads anew with MiXCR; each CDR3 protein has one entry. The sample carries roughly 27,000 distinct CDR3 sequences, more than 2% recorded once. The sequenced sample was PBMCs. Receptors were obtained from a woman aged 50 to 65 with multiple sclerosis.

This clonotype was detected many times. The rearrangement links TRBV20-1 to TRBJ1-2; the match to TRBD1 covers 7 bases. The CDR3 extends over 13 amino acids. With 3 bases clipped from V and 4 bases from J, the junction kept 5 bases outside the gene matches. Looked up from germline, CDR1 is DFQATT and CDR2 is SNEGSKA (reference sequence). CDR3 amino acids: CSARPGQRYGYTF. In nucleotides, the CDR3 is TGCAGTGCTAGGCCGGGACAGCGCTATGGCTACACCTTC.

This clonotype was seen repeatedly, ten times or more. The V and J genes are TRBV4-2 and TRBJ1-2; D uncertain. This CDR3 comprises 15 residues. V was trimmed by 0 bases and J by 2 bases, leaving 10 bases between them. Germline assignment: CDR1 LGHNA and CDR2 YNFKEQ. The CDR3 coding sequence is TGTGCCAGCAGCCAAGATCTGACGGAGAACTATGGCTACACCTTC. It codes for CASSQDLTENYGYTF.

The table lists this clonotype with many counts. This chain connects TRBV9 to TRBJ2-5; D is unresolved. Germline CDR1 SGDLS, CDR2 YYNGEE. The CDR3 is 14 amino acids. V lost 2 bases and J 7 bases, leaving 15 bases between the germline ends. CDR3 DNA: TGTGCCAGCAGCGTCGACTTGTCGTCAAGGACCCAGTACTTC. Its protein product is CASSVDLSSRTQYF.

This clonotype was found many times. The gene calls are TRBV25-1 and TRBJ1-6; D not resolved. CDR1 is MGHDK and CDR2 is SYGVNS in the germline V gene. Trimming stripped 3 bases from V and 10 bases from J, with 10 bases between. CDR3 length: 13 residues. CDR3 in DNA: TGTGCCAGCAGTGATAGTACTGGATCACCCCTCCACTTT. Its translation is CASSDSTGSPLHF.

This clonotype was counted only a few times. The chain couples TRBV5-1 to TRBJ2-7; D perhaps matches TRBD2 (6 bases). The CDR3 totals 15 residues. The germline V gene encodes CDR1 SGHRS and CDR2 YFSETQ. V lost 0 bases and J 0 bases, leaving 10 bases between the germline ends. The CDR3 is CASSLGVGGSYEQYF. CDR3 bases: TGCGCCAGCAGCTTGGGTGTCGGGGGCTCCTACGAGCAGTACTTC.

This clonotype came up many times. The chain's CDR3 is CASSLVFRDGYTF. For the CDR3, the DNA is TGTGCCAGCAGCTTAGTATTCCGGGATGGCTACACCTTC. V usage is TRBV7-2 and J usage is TRBJ1-2; D not certain. CDR3 length: 13 residues. CDR1 and CDR2 from the germline V gene are SGHTA and FQGNSA. V was trimmed by 1 base and J by 6 bases, leaving 9 bases between them.

This clonotype was recorded many times. The chain links TRBV14 to TRBJ1-1, with D possibly matching TRBD1 (6 bases). Germline-derived CDR1 and CDR2 are SGHDN and FVKESK. Trimming cost V 3 bases and J 2 bases, with 16 bases left between them. The CDR3 is 16 residues long. The CDR3 sequence is CASSQATGTLNTEAFF. The CDR3 region has the DNA TGTGCCAGCAGCCAGGCCACCGGGACACTAAACACTGAAGCTTTCTTT.

This clonotype was found many times. The J gene is TRBJ1-5, the V gene TRBV7-9; D not certain. CDR3 length: 14 residues. The V end was cut by 8 bases, the J end by 4 bases, with 15 bases between. Germline values: CDR1 SEHNR, CDR2 FQNEAQ (reference sequence). Written as DNA, the CDR3 is TGTGCCAGCGGGGTGGGCGCGGGAAATCAGCCCCAGCATTTT. It is translated as CASGVGAGNQPQHF.

This clonotype showed up many times. V gene TRBV7-2 combines with J gene TRBJ2-1, with 10 nucleotides matching TRBD1. The germline V gene encodes CDR1 SGHTA and CDR2 FQGNSA. V was pared by 4 bases and J by 8 bases, with 5 bases of the junction left unmatched. CDR3 length: 14 amino acids. The CDR3 DNA reads TGTGCCAGCAGCTCGGGACAGGGGAACGATGAGCAGTTCTTC. Its protein is CASSSGQGNDEQFF.

This clonotype was counted many times. This chain uses TRBV20-1 with TRBJ2-7; 11 bases line up with TRBD2. V lost 3 bases to trimming and J lost 4 bases; unmatched junction nucleotides: 5. CDR1 and CDR2 (germline): DFQATT, SNEGSKA (reference sequence). This CDR3 is built from 14 residues. CDR3 loop: CSASVVAGGYEQYF. The CDR3 region has the DNA TGCAGTGCTAGCGTGGTAGCGGGGGGGTACGAGCAGTACTTC.

This clonotype was observed a few times. The V and J genes are TRBV3-1 and TRBJ2-1; a weak D match, TRBD2 (6 bases). CDR1 LGHDT and CDR2 YNNKEL come from the germline V gene (reference sequence). V gave up 9 bases and J gave up 7 bases, with 13 bases separating them. The CDR3 is made up of 12 amino acids. CDR3 loop: CASGGDRNEQFF. The CDR3 DNA is TGTGCCAGTGGCGGGGACCGAAATGAGCAGTTCTTC.

Only a few counts were recorded for this clonotype. A much larger clone differs from this one at a single base, so this may be a read error. The chain couples TRBV12-3 or TRBV12-4 to TRBJ1-5; unclear D gene. The CDR3 sequence is 13 residues long. The V and J ends lost 1 base and 6 bases respectively, with 7 bases between them. CDR3: CASSLGQCQPQHF. The CDR3 DNA sequence: TGTGCCAGCAGTTTAGGTCAGTGTCAGCCCCAGCATTTT.

The sample holds a few counts of this clonotype. The J gene is TRBJ2-7, the V gene TRBV7-9; D is undetermined. The CDR3 sequence is 15 residues long. Trimming removed 5 bases at V and 2 bases at J, with 16 bases between. Per the germline V gene, CDR1 is SEHNR and CDR2 is FQNEAQ (reference sequence). The chain's CDR3 is CASSPRWTVTYEQYF. The CDR3 DNA sequence: TGTGCCAGCAGCCCGCGGTGGACGGTGACCTACGAGCAGTACTTC.

There are many counts of this clonotype. The chain joins TRBV28 to TRBJ2-1; tentatively, D is TRBD2 (5 bases). CDR3 length: 13 amino acids. Germline V gene sequence: CDR1 MDHEN, CDR2 SYDVKM. The V end was cut by 2 bases, the J end by 10 bases, with 12 bases between. DNA of the CDR3: TGTGCCAGCAGTTTAATATCTACTAGAGAGCAGTTCTTC. This translates into CASSLISTREQFF.

Ten or more counts support this clonotype. V is TRBV12-3 or TRBV12-4 and J is TRBJ2-3, with 11 bases that match TRBD1. There are 16 residues in the CDR3. The V segment lost 0 bases and the J segment 4 bases; nucleotides outside the gene matches: 3. This CDR3 reads CASSLAGTGGADTQYF. CDR3 in DNA: TGTGCCAGCAGTTTAGCGGGGACAGGGGGGGCAGATACGCAGTATTTT.